This T cell receptor beta chain was captured in a study of T cell repertoires in cytomegalovirus infection. Each CDR3 protein is one row after TCRdb ran MiXCR on the reads. The sample includes around 240,000 distinct CDR3 sequences, over 20% seen only once; the top ten take roughly 18%. Germline V gene sequence: CDR1 SQVTM, CDR2 ANQGSEA. Trimming shortened V by 7 bases and J by 3 bases, and 15 bases separated the two germline ends. CDR3 length equals 13 residues. The specimen sequenced was CD8+ T cells from PBMCs. The V call is TRBV29-1, the J call TRBJ1-1; D possibly corresponds to TRBD1 (5 bases). The origin of this receptor is a human donor in good health (CMV status not recorded). Some clones in this sample may be carry-over from other donors' samples. The CDR3 sequence: CSAGQGVDTEAFF. The CDR3 coding sequence is TGCAGCGCGGGCCAGGGAGTAGACACTGAAGCTTTCTTT.